This T cell receptor (beta chain) was retrieved from a study of metastatic and nonmetastatic thyroid tumors. At the level of the study: Malignant thyroid and benign thyroid patients provided blood and tumor or nodule tissue whose repertoires were compared.

In the study's own analysis: The distant-metastasis classifier for papillary thyroid cancer was built from CDR3 differences across clinicopathological groups. TCRdb called clones again from the PCR reads with MiXCR. These V and J calls are TCRdb output, not the study's own analysis. In the table there are 20,000 to 25,000 clones, more than 12% of which are singletons. On this clone itself: Its antigen is not known. Just one base apart from a much larger clone, this may be a read error. The sample contains more than one DNA sequence encoding this CDR3.

Patients had received no treatment of any kind before thyroid surgery. Study results and caveats: TCR beta diversity was reportedly significantly higher in malignant thyroid tumors than benign nodules, in blood and tumor.

Sequenced: tumor tissue. This receptor was taken from a female donor with papillary thyroid cancer or a benign thyroid nodule (not recorded which). Some clones in this sample may be carry-over from other donors' samples.

CDR3 sequence (DNA): TGCAGTGCAGGGGACCAATGGGGTCAGGGTTCCTACAATGAGCAGTTCTTC. It codes for CSAGDQWGQGSYNEQFF. V usage is TRBV20-1 and J usage is TRBJ2-1, with D perhaps being TRBD1 or TRBD2 (5 bases each). Germline CDR1 DFQATT, CDR2 SNEGSKA (reference sequence). The CDR3 covers 17 residues. Deletions cut 6 bases from V and 1 base from J, with 22 bases between.